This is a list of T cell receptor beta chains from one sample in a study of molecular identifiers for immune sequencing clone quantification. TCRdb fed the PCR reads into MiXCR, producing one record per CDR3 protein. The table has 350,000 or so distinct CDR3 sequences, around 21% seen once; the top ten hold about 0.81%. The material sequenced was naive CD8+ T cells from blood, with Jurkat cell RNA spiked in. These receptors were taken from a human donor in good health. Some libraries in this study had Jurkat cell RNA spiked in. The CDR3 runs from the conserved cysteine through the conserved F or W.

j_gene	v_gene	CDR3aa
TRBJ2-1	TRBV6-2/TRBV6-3	CASSRGRDEQFF
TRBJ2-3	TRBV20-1	CSARGALTDTQYF
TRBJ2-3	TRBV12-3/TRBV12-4	CASSFRDPDTQYF
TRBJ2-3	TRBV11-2	CASSPTGTTTDTQYF
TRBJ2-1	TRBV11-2	CASSSPSYGGGNNEQFF
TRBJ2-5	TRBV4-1	CASSQVASVQETQYF
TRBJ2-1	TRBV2	CASRESAGHSYNEQFF
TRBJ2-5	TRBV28	CASRAEGLDETQYF
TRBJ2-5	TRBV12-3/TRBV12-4	CASSQLPSGVPPGTQYF
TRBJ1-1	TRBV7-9	CANSSGGVTEAFF
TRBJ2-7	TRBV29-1	CSVEDSLTLEQYF
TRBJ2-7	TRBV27	CASSTGQGRDEQYF
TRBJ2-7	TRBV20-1	CSARDLAATYEQYF